The clone carrying this T cell receptor (beta chain) has more than one count but fewer than ten. Its antigen is unidentified. This entry comes from a study of CD8 T cells in ankylosing spondylitis. Study-wide findings and caveats: The authors reported significant enrichment of disease-linked clones in matched ankylosing spondylitis synovial fluid.

J gave up 2 bases and V 5 bases, and 9 bases lay outside the gene matches. Germline CDR1 reads KGHDR; CDR2 reads SFDVKD. This CDR3 contains 16 residues. Molecular-barcoded quantitative 5'-RACE produced these TCR beta libraries. TCRdb independently ran MiXCR on the 5' RACE reads; one entry per CDR3 protein. The sample lists some 340,000 distinct CDR3 sequences, roughly 15% occurring once. The receptor comes from a male donor with ankylosing spondylitis or in good health (not recorded which). The V and J genes are TRBV24-1 and TRBJ2-3, with 7 bases fitting TRBD2. The sequenced sample consisted of blood, either unsorted or a sorted T cell fraction (not recorded which). The CDR3 loop reads CATSGGNGGNTDTQYF. The DNA for the CDR3 is TGTGCCACCAGTGGAGGGAACGGGGGGAACACAGATACGCAGTATTTT.